This is a list of T cell receptor beta chains from one sample in a study of T cells of healthy individuals. TCRdb re-derived calls from the 5' RACE reads in MiXCR, one entry per CDR3 protein. The sample records fewer than 75,000 distinct CDR3 sequences, roughly 16% being singletons. Receptors originate from a human donor in good health. The CDR3 runs from the conserved cysteine through the conserved F or W. D genes are given only for firm matches. The size of a clone is reported for some rows only, either as once, few or many, or as a class for expanded clones.

j_call	clone_size	d_call	v_call	cdr3_aa	cdr3_nt
TRBJ2-3	few	-	TRBV9	CASSVVGGPTDTQYF	TGTGCCAGCAGCGTAGTGGGGGGCCCGACTGATACGCAGTATTTT
TRBJ2-1	-	TRBD2	TRBV28	CATHAPGLAGNEQFF	TGTGCCACCCATGCTCCGGGACTAGCGGGGAATGAGCAGTTCTTC
TRBJ1-1	-	-	TRBV25-1	CASSADTEAFF	TGTGCCAGCAGTGCCGACACTGAAGCTTTCTTT
TRBJ2-5	few	TRBD2	TRBV6-1	CASRTGTSVAETQYF	TGTGCCAGCAGGACCGGGACTAGCGTGGCAGAGACCCAGTACTTC
TRBJ1-2	many	-	TRBV7-9	CASSLDLSRGSGYTF	TGTGCCAGCAGCTTAGATTTATCTCGGGGATCTGGCTACACCTTC
TRBJ2-4	-	TRBD2	TRBV6-5	CASSYTGLAGAGAKNIQYF	TGTGCCAGCAGTTACACGGGACTAGCGGGAGCGGGGGCCAAAAACATTCAGTACTTC
TRBJ1-5	-	TRBD1	TRBV19	CASTKTGDGNQPQHF	TGTGCCAGTACCAAGACAGGGGATGGCAATCAGCCCCAGCATTTT
TRBJ2-3	many	TRBD1	TRBV7-9	CASSSGTEAVTDTQYF	TGTGCCAGCAGCTCCGGGACAGAAGCAGTCACAGATACGCAGTATTTT
TRBJ1-4	once	TRBD1	TRBV6-1	CASSELQGVNEKLFF	TGTGCCAGCAGTGAGCTGCAGGGGGTGAATGAAAAACTGTTTTTT
TRBJ2-5	few	TRBD2	TRBV20-1	CSAKLARETQYF	TGCAGTGCTAAACTAGCGAGAGAGACCCAGTACTTC
TRBJ2-7	few	-	TRBV25-1	CASSDSTYEQYF	TGTGCCAGCAGTGATTCCACCTACGAGCAGTACTTC
TRBJ2-1	many	-	TRBV4-2	CASSQDLGSYNEQFF	TGTGCCAGCAGCCAAGACTTGGGCTCCTACAATGAGCAGTTCTTC
TRBJ1-6	many	-	TRBV4-2	CASSQERQGYGSPLHF	TGTGCCAGCAGCCAAGAACGGCAGGGTTACGGATCACCCCTCCACTTT
TRBJ2-3	many	TRBD1	TRBV10-3	CAIGVPGGGTDTQYF	TGTGCCATCGGGGTACCAGGGGGAGGCACAGATACGCAGTATTTT
TRBJ2-7	-	TRBD1	TRBV5-1	CASSWSGQGPNEQYF	TGCGCCAGCAGCTGGTCGGGACAGGGGCCCAACGAGCAGTACTTC
TRBJ2-4	-	-	TRBV23-1	CASSQVTEAKNIQYF	TGCGCCAGCAGTCAGGTGACCGAGGCCAAAAACATTCAGTACTTC
TRBJ2-4	once	-	TRBV20-1	CSARDHPGVVIQYF	TGCAGTGCTAGAGATCATCCGGGGGTAGTCATTCAGTACTTC
TRBJ2-7	few	TRBD1	TRBV9	CASSPDRVDEQYF	TGTGCCAGCAGCCCCGACAGGGTTGACGAGCAGTACTTC
TRBJ1-1	-	-	TRBV6-1	CASSGWTITEAFF	TGTGCCAGCAGTGGTTGGACGATCACTGAAGCTTTCTTT
TRBJ1-5	-	-	TRBV2	CASSEAGSSNQPQHF	TGTGCCAGCAGTGAAGCGGGGAGTAGCAATCAGCCCCAGCATTTT
TRBJ2-5	few	-	TRBV7-2	CASSVTGLETQYF	TGTGCCAGCAGCGTTACAGGGTTGGAGACCCAGTACTTC
TRBJ1-5	many	TRBD1	TRBV28	CASSLPDRNQPQHF	TGTGCCAGCAGTCTCCCGGACAGGAATCAGCCCCAGCATTTT
TRBJ2-2	many	-	TRBV12-5	CASARDGNTGELFF	TGTGCTAGTGCCCGGGACGGTAACACCGGGGAGCTGTTTTTT
TRBJ1-3	many	TRBD1	TRBV12-3/TRBV12-4	CASSPTGSRRNTIYF	TGTGCCAGCAGCCCGACAGGGTCGAGGAGAAACACCATATATTTT
TRBJ1-1	-	-	TRBV12-3/TRBV12-4	CASSLEAMGTEAFF	TGTGCCAGCAGTTTGGAGGCTATGGGTACTGAAGCTTTCTTT
TRBJ2-3	few	-	TRBV29-1	CSVEDLHGRGTDTQYF	TGCAGCGTTGAAGATCTTCACGGGAGAGGGACAGATACGCAGTATTTT
TRBJ2-5	-	-	TRBV25-1	CASSEDGTSSPETQYF	TGTGCCAGCAGTGAGGACGGAACGTCCTCCCCGGAGACCCAGTACTTC
TRBJ1-4	-	-	TRBV12-3/TRBV12-4	CASSEGERKLFF	TGTGCCAGCAGTGAGGGGGAGAGAAAACTGTTTTTT
TRBJ2-3	-	TRBD2	TRBV11-2	CASSLETSGGYF	TGTGCCAGCAGCTTAGAGACTAGCGGCGGGTATTTT
TRBJ2-7	-	TRBD1	TRBV7-2	CASSFGQGAFYEQYF	TGTGCCAGCAGTTTCGGACAGGGGGCTTTCTACGAGCAGTACTTC
TRBJ2-3	few	-	TRBV12-3/TRBV12-4	CASSALEGATDTQYF	TGTGCCAGCAGTGCCCTGGAGGGGGCAACAGATACGCAGTATTTT
TRBJ1-1	many	-	TRBV29-1	CSGGREDTEAFF	TGCAGCGGGGGACGAGAGGACACTGAAGCTTTCTTT
TRBJ1-1	-	TRBD1	TRBV4-1	CASSQRTGGVRSGNTEAFF	TGCGCCAGCAGCCAGCGGACAGGGGGCGTCCGAAGCGGGAACACTGAAGCTTTCTTT
TRBJ2-1	many	-	TRBV5-1	CASSHLPGNEQFF	TGCGCCAGCAGCCATTTACCAGGTAATGAGCAGTTCTTC
TRBJ2-7	-	TRBD1	TRBV5-1	CASSPDRGEDEQYF	TGCGCCAGCAGCCCGGACAGGGGAGAAGACGAGCAGTACTTC
TRBJ1-1	-	-	TRBV9	CASSVAWSTEAFF	TGTGCCAGCAGCGTAGCGTGGAGCACTGAAGCTTTCTTT
TRBJ2-3	few	-	TRBV20-1	CSVLGGHTDTQYF	TGCAGTGTCTTAGGAGGACACACAGATACGCAGTATTTT
TRBJ2-1	medium-sized	-	TRBV6-2/TRBV6-3	CASSYRDYNEQFF	TGTGCCAGCAGTTACCGGGACTACAATGAGCAGTTCTTC
TRBJ2-3	few	-	TRBV5-1	CASSSRDKGDTQYF	TGCGCCAGCAGCTCCCGGGACAAGGGGGATACGCAGTATTTT
TRBJ1-6	-	TRBD1	TRBV7-2	CASSWTTGENSPLHF	TGTGCCAGCAGCTGGACGACAGGGGAGAATTCACCCCTCCACTTT